The rows below give T cell receptor beta chains drawn from one sample of a study of cytomegalovirus exposure and HLA in healthy donors. This table comes from immunoSEQ multiplex PCR, and its TCRdb copy is limited to in-frame clones, with some not included. Here the sample spans some 120,000 clones, 65% to 85% being singletons. What was sequenced was PBMCs. These receptors were obtained from a man aged 50 to 59 in good health and CMV-seronegative. Each CDR3 is given with its conserved first and last residue. Each record gives: V gene, J gene, D gene, clone size, CDR3 protein, CDR3 DNA. D genes are given only for firm matches. Where a row states a size, it is once, few, many or the class of an expanded clone; other rows omit it.

V gene: TRBV6-1
J gene: TRBJ1-1
D gene: .
clone size: few
CDR3 protein: CASSEGRNTEAFF
CDR3 DNA: TGTGCCAGCAGTGAAGGGAGGAACACTGAAGCTTTCTTT

V gene: TRBV7-3
J gene: TRBJ2-1
D gene: TRBD2
clone size: .
CDR3 protein: CASSTGGGGYNEQFF
CDR3 DNA: TGTGCCAGCAGCACTGGCGGGGGGGGGTACAATGAGCAGTTCTTC

V gene: TRBV7-9
J gene: TRBJ1-3
D gene: .
clone size: .
CDR3 protein: CASRSDVPGNTIYF
CDR3 DNA: .

V gene: TRBV2
J gene: TRBJ1-1
D gene: TRBD1
clone size: few
CDR3 protein: CASSRDSATYAFF
CDR3 DNA: TGTGCCAGCAGTAGGGACAGCGCTACGTATGCTTTCTTT

V gene: TRBV10-3
J gene: TRBJ2-1
D gene: TRBD1
clone size: .
CDR3 protein: CAISVLMGTGAGEQFF
CDR3 DNA: TGTGCCATCAGTGTCCTAATGGGGACAGGGGCGGGTGAGCAGTTCTTC

V gene: TRBV7-2
J gene: TRBJ1-1
D gene: .
clone size: .
CDR3 protein: CASSLGLPRTEAFF
CDR3 DNA: TGTGCCAGCAGCTTAGGACTCCCGAGGACTGAAGCTTTCTTT

V gene: TRBV19
J gene: TRBJ2-1
D gene: TRBD1
clone size: .
CDR3 protein: CASRRDRALSEQFF
CDR3 DNA: TGTGCCAGTAGAAGGGACAGGGCTTTGTCCGAGCAGTTCTTC

V gene: TRBV5-1
J gene: TRBJ2-7
D gene: TRBD1
clone size: few
CDR3 protein: CASSRGTGGPYEQYF
CDR3 DNA: TGCGCCAGCAGCCGCGGGACAGGGGGGCCCTACGAGCAGTACTTC

V gene: TRBV29-1
J gene: TRBJ1-1
D gene: TRBD1
clone size: few
CDR3 protein: CSGEDRGANTEAFF
CDR3 DNA: TGCAGCGGAGAGGACAGGGGAGCGAACACTGAAGCTTTCTTT

V gene: TRBV29-1
J gene: TRBJ2-7
D gene: TRBD2
clone size: .
CDR3 protein: CSATGTSERSSYEQYF
CDR3 DNA: TGCAGCGCTACAGGGACTAGCGAGAGGAGCTCCTACGAGCAGTACTTC

V gene: TRBV11-2
J gene: TRBJ2-7
D gene: TRBD2
clone size: .
CDR3 protein: CASSSLAGRPYEQYF
CDR3 DNA: TGTGCCAGCAGCTCGTTAGCGGGAAGGCCCTACGAGCAGTACTTC

V gene: TRBV14
J gene: TRBJ2-2
D gene: .
clone size: .
CDR3 protein: CASSQDIGELFF
CDR3 DNA: TGTGCCAGCAGCCAAGACATCGGGGAGCTGTTTTTT

V gene: TRBV11-2
J gene: TRBJ1-4
D gene: TRBD1
clone size: few
CDR3 protein: CASSSFRDSRNEKLFF
CDR3 DNA: TGTGCCAGCAGCTCGTTTCGGGACAGCAGAAATGAAAAACTGTTTTTT

V gene: TRBV6-1
J gene: TRBJ1-1
D gene: .
clone size: .
CDR3 protein: CASSELSSGGTGVNTEAFF
CDR3 DNA: TGTGCCAGCAGTGAACTCTCGTCAGGCGGTACAGGAGTAAACACTGAAGCTTTCTTT